This T cell receptor beta chain was captured in a study of cytomegalovirus exposure and HLA in healthy donors. On the study more broadly: From 190 million or so T cells, an earlier analysis saw 100 million to 140 million unique TCR beta sequences. Study-wide results and limits: The analysis excluded some indistinguishable V segments, including TRBV6-2 and TRBV6-3. A later analysis revealed that TCR association rates differed between HLA loci, peaking at DRB1 and bottoming out at HLA-C. At a 0.05 false discovery rate, a later analysis found approximately 15,000 TCR beta sequences to be associated with HLA alleles.

For this clone: The antigen remains unidentified.

The CDR3 contains 16 residues. V trimming: 4 bases; J trimming: 4 bases; junction bases outside the gene matches: 11. CDR1 and CDR2 from the germline V gene are SEHNR and FQNEAQ (reference sequence). 13 Jbeta primers and 60 Vbeta primers were used for the PCR. Clones were sequenced by immunoSEQ multiplex PCR, and TCRdb holds only the in-frame ones, with some missing. The sample holds 150,000 to 200,000 clones, 86% seen once. The sequencing input was PBMCs. This TCR was recovered from a woman aged 18 to 35 in good health and CMV-seronegative. This chain joins TRBV7-9 and TRBJ1-2; TRBD1 aligns across 8 bases. This CDR3 is CASSYSGQGSGYGYTF. In DNA form, the CDR3 reads TGTGCCAGCAGCTATTCCGGACAGGGATCGGGCTATGGCTACACCTTC.